This TCR beta chain appears in the sequencing data of a study of blood T cell repertoires in COVID-19. Sequencing was performed with immunoSEQ multiplex PCR; in TCRdb, only in-frame clones are kept and a portion is missing. The sample has some 320,000 clones, roughly 90% seen once; the top ten hold 2% to 3%. Trimming took 8 bases from V and 0 from J, leaving 13 bases between them. The CDR3 contains 14 residues. The germline V gene encodes CDR1 LGHNA and CDR2 YNFKEQ. This receptor was obtained from a man aged 60-69 years who had recovered from COVID-19. The source material was PBMCs or T cells enriched from blood (not recorded which). The chain links TRBV4-2 to TRBJ1-1; D ambiguous. CDR3 in DNA: TGTGCCAGCGCGGGAGGGTCGCTGAACACTGAAGCTTTCTTT. Encoded protein: CASAGGSLNTEAFF.